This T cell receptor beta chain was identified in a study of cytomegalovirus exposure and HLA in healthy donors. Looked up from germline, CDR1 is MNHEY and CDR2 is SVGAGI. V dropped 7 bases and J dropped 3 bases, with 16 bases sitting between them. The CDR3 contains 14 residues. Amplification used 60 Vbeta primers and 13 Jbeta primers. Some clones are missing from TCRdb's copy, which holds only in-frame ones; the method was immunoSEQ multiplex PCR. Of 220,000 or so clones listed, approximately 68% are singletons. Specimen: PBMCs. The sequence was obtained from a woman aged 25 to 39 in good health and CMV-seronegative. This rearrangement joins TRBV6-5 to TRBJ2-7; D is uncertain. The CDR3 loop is CASNPHSSNYEQYF. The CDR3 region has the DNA TGTGCCAGCAACCCACACAGTTCAAACTACGAGCAGTACTTC.